The 21 T cell receptor beta chains in this list originate from one sample, sequenced in a study of control samples from healthy donors and cancer patients. The table came from immunoSEQ multiplex PCR; TCRdb's copy has only in-frame clones and leaves some out. This sample has 130,000 to 150,000 clones, with around 94% found just once. The material sequenced was PBMCs. The receptors here all came from a man aged 60-69 years with colorectal cancer.

The rearrangement links TRBV7-7 to TRBJ2-5; 9 bases map to TRBD1. The CDR3 consists of 16 residues. J gave up 4 bases and V 5 bases, and 11 bases lay outside the gene matches. Germline loops: CDR1 SSHAT, CDR2 FNYEAQ (reference sequence). For the CDR3, the DNA is TGTGCCAGCAGCCCATTGGGACAGGGAAGTCTAGAGACCCAGTACTTC. It translates to CASSPLGQGSLETQYF.

This chain uses TRBV27 with TRBJ1-3, with D hard to call. With 8 bases removed from V and 2 bases from J, the gap between germline ends came to 10 bases. The CDR3 sequence is 13 residues long. Germline V gene sequence: CDR1 MNHEY, CDR2 SMNVEV (reference sequence). CDR3 DNA: TGTGCCAGCGGGGAAAGGGCTGGAAACACCATATATTTT. This encodes CASGERAGNTIYF.

The rearrangement links TRBV28 to TRBJ1-1; D unclear. V dropped 6 bases and J dropped 2 bases, with 7 bases sitting between them. Germline CDR1 MDHEN, CDR2 SYDVKM. This CDR3 comprises 12 residues. The CDR3 DNA is TGTGCCAGCAGAGGTTCTAACACTGAAGCTTTCTTT. Translating it yields CASRGSNTEAFF.

This clone was recorded only once. The chain combines TRBV19 with TRBJ2-7; 9 bases align to TRBD2. The CDR3 covers 15 residues. CDR1 LNHDA and CDR2 SQIVND come from the germline V gene (reference sequence). V gave up 4 bases and J gave up 6 bases; unmatched junction bases: 10. In DNA form, the CDR3 reads TGTGCCAGTAGTACCGATAGCGGGGGCCTATTCGAGCAGTACTTC. Translating it yields CASSTDSGGLFEQYF.

This chain links TRBV9 with TRBJ1-2, with D maybe TRBD1 (6 bases). Germline assignment: CDR1 SGDLS and CDR2 YYNGEE. The CDR3 extends over 12 amino acids. Trimming pared 4 bases from V and 6 bases from J, leaving 10 bases between. In DNA, the CDR3 is TGTGCCAGCAGCACACAGGGAAATGGCTACACCTTC. Translating gives CASSTQGNGYTF.

The genes are TRBV24-1 and TRBJ1-6; weak D call: TRBD1 (5 bases). The germline gives CDR1 KGHDR, CDR2 SFDVKD. Trimming took off 4 bases at V and 1 base at J, with 13 bases between the two ends. The CDR3 is 17 residues long. CDR3 region: CATSEGRVPSYNSPLHF. For the CDR3, the DNA is TGTGCCACCAGTGAGGGACGGGTACCTTCCTATAATTCACCCCTCCACTTT.

The rearrangement uses TRBV18 and TRBJ2-3; perhaps TRBD1 as D (6 bases). The germline V and J ends were trimmed by 2 bases and 5 bases, with 14 bases remaining between them. Per the germline V gene, CDR1 is KGHSH and CDR2 is LQKENI. The CDR3 length is 15 residues. The CDR3 loop is CASSPGNRAEDTQYF. The DNA of the CDR3 is TGTGCCAGCTCACCAGGGAACAGGGCCGAAGATACGCAGTATTTT.

The V call is TRBV9, the J call TRBJ2-6; D ambiguous. Germline V gene lookup returns CDR1 SGDLS and CDR2 YYNGEE. This CDR3 is 17 amino acids long. V shed 0 bases and J shed 1 base, with 11 bases lying between them. CDR3 amino acids: CASSVGGLPSGANVLTF. CDR3 DNA sequence: TGTGCCAGCAGCGTAGGAGGTCTTCCTTCTGGGGCCAACGTCCTGACTTTC. Looking up the rest from reference TRBV9 and TRBJ2-6 gives the full variable domain: DSGVTQTPKHLITATGQRVTLRCSPRSGDLSVYWYQQSLDQGLQFLIQYYNGEERAKGNILERFSAQQFPDLHSELNLSSLELGDSALYFCASSVGGLPSGANVLTFGAGSRLTVL.

The chain couples TRBV5-1 to TRBJ1-1; no reliable D call. The germline V gene has CDR1 SGHRS and CDR2 YFSETQ. This CDR3 has 13 residues. Deletions cut 6 bases from V and 1 base from J, with 10 bases between. In DNA, the CDR3 is TGCGCCAGCACGAAGGACGGGAACACTGAAGCTTTCTTT. This translates into CASTKDGNTEAFF.

This clone was seen a single time. V and J are TRBV6-5 and TRBJ1-1, with TRBD1 matching 9 bases. Germline V gene data show CDR1 as MNHEY and CDR2 as SVGAGI. The CDR3 extends over 15 amino acids. V was pared by 6 bases and J by 7 bases, with 12 bases of the junction left unmatched. CDR3 in amino acids: CASRGGQGVKSEAFF. Written as DNA, the CDR3 is TGTGCCAGCAGGGGGGGACAGGGAGTAAAGAGTGAAGCTTTCTTT.

V gene TRBV19 combines with J gene TRBJ2-3; D unclear. This CDR3 has 14 amino acids. The germline V and J ends were trimmed by 5 bases and 2 bases, with 11 bases remaining between them. CDR1 and CDR2 from the germline V gene are LNHDA and SQIVND (reference sequence). CDR3 DNA: TGTGCCAGTAGTCAGACGGCAGCCACAGATACGCAGTATTTT. Translating gives CASSQTAATDTQYF.

The genes are TRBV9 and TRBJ2-2; 7 positions agree with TRBD2. The J segment lost 1 base and the V segment lost 4 bases, leaving 4 bases of the junction unmatched. This CDR3 comprises 15 residues. Looked up from germline, CDR1 is SGDLS and CDR2 is YYNGEE. The DNA of the CDR3 is TGTGCCAGCAGCACGAGCGGGGTGAACACCGGGGAGCTGTTTTTT. Its translation is CASSTSGVNTGELFF.

The genes are TRBV27 and TRBJ1-5; D ambiguous. This CDR3 has 14 amino acids. The ends were cut back, 3 bases at V and 3 bases at J, with 9 bases in the middle. Germline V gene lookup returns CDR1 MNHEY and CDR2 SMNVEV (reference sequence). The CDR3 is CASSLERANQPQHF. CDR3 DNA: TGTGCCAGCAGTTTGGAGAGGGCCAATCAGCCCCAGCATTTT.

This chain links TRBV29-1 with TRBJ2-7, with 7 bases lining up with TRBD1. This CDR3 is 13 amino acids long. Germline V gives CDR1 SQVTM, CDR2 ANQGSEA. V shed 4 bases and J 1 base; nucleotides not matched to a gene: 4. The CDR3 bases are TGCAGCGTTGTAGTGGGACAGTCCTACGAGCAGTACTTC. Its translation: CSVVVGQSYEQYF.

In this sample, this clone turned up once. The chain recombines TRBV6-5 with TRBJ2-1, with D maybe TRBD1 (7 bases). This CDR3 spans 15 amino acids. Between the trimmed V and J ends, which lost 2 bases and 5 bases, there was a span of 13 bases. CDR1 is MNHEY, CDR2 SVGAGI, per germline. CDR3 protein: CASSYGGTVNNEQFF. DNA for the CDR3: TGTGCCAGCAGTTACGGGGGGACAGTGAACAATGAGCAGTTCTTC.

The chain links TRBV5-1 to TRBJ1-1, with 9 bases identical to TRBD1. The CDR3 totals 13 residues. CDR1 and CDR2 (germline): SGHRS, YFSETQ. The V segment lost 7 bases and the J segment 5 bases; nucleotides outside the gene matches: 6. The CDR3: CASFGTGRTEAFF. DNA of the CDR3: TGCGCCAGCTTTGGGACAGGGAGAACTGAAGCTTTCTTT.

The chain recombines TRBV5-3 with TRBJ2-2, with D hard to call. TRBV5-3 has ORF status, its function being uncertain. The length of the CDR3 is 15 residues. The V and J ends lost 4 bases and 0 bases respectively, with 10 bases between them. This chain's CDR3 is CARSGPTSNTGELFF. The CDR3 region has the DNA TGTGCCAGAAGCGGACCGACTTCGAACACCGGGGAGCTGTTTTTT.

The rearrangement links TRBV28 to TRBJ1-2, with D unresolved. The CDR3 has 15 amino acids. Germline loops: CDR1 MDHEN, CDR2 SYDVKM. Trimming took off 2 bases at V and 0 bases at J, with 10 bases between the two ends. CDR3 loop: CASSLTTPSNYGYTF. The DNA for the CDR3 is TGTGCCAGCAGTTTAACGACCCCCTCTAACTATGGCTACACCTTC.

The rearrangement links TRBV7-2 to TRBJ2-1; a possible D gene is TRBD1 (5 bases). V lost 2 bases and J 7 bases, leaving 15 bases between the germline ends. The CDR3 has 15 amino acids. Germline V lookup: CDR1 SGHTA, CDR2 FQGNSA. The CDR3 loop reads CASSLFQGVTNEQFF. Written as DNA, the CDR3 is TGTGCCAGCAGCTTATTCCAGGGCGTTACGAATGAGCAGTTCTTC. The complete variable domain, with remaining parts taken from reference TRBV7-2 and TRBJ2-1, reads GAGVSQSPSNKVTEKGKDVELRCDPISGHTALYWYRQSLGQGLEFLIYFQGNSAPDKSGLPSDRFSAERTGGSVSTLTIQRTQQEDSAVYLCASSLFQGVTNEQFFGPGTRLTVL.

The CDR3 here is CATNTRTASNTEAFF. In DNA form, the CDR3 reads TGTGCCACTAATACTAGAACAGCAAGTAACACTGAAGCTTTCTTT. J is TRBJ1-1 and V is TRBV19; D remains ambiguous. The CDR3 contains 15 residues. Trimming stripped 10 bases from V and 2 bases from J, with 20 bases between. Germline V gene data show CDR1 as LNHDA and CDR2 as SQIVND (reference sequence).

V and J are TRBV4-2 and TRBJ1-1; a possible D gene is TRBD1 (5 bases). Germline CDR1 is LGHNA and CDR2 is YNFKEQ. V lost 4 bases and J 1 base, leaving 10 bases between the germline ends. This CDR3 is built from 14 residues. CDR3 DNA sequence: TGTGCCAGCAGCCCGGGGGTCGAGAACACTGAAGCTTTCTTT. Translating gives CASSPGVENTEAFF.